Below are 31 T cell receptor beta chains sequenced from a single sample in a study of blood T cell repertoires in COVID-19. TCRdb keeps only in-frame clones here, not all; method: immunoSEQ multiplex PCR. This sample has 150,000 or so clones, with almost 85% found just once. Sequences were obtained from peripheral blood. Receptor source: a human donor with acute or convalescent COVID-19. The donor label of this sample is uncertain.

This chain uses TRBV5-1 with TRBJ1-1; weak D call: TRBD1 (6 bases). From germline, CDR1 is SGHRS and CDR2 YFSETQ. V shed 3 bases and J shed 1 base, with 13 bases lying between them. The CDR3 totals 15 residues. CDR3 sequence reads: CASSSGQSKNTEAFF. CDR3 coding DNA: TGCGCCAGCAGCTCAGGACAGAGTAAGAACACTGAAGCTTTCTTT.

This clone was seen a few times. In DNA form, the CDR3 reads TGTGCCAGCAGCTTAGTTACGGACACTGAAGCTTTCTTT. Protein sequence: CASSLVTDTEAFF. The chain links TRBV7-9 to TRBJ1-1, with no clear D. CDR1 and CDR2 from the germline V gene are SEHNR and FQNEAQ (reference sequence). Trimming took off 1 base at V and 3 bases at J, with 6 bases between the two ends. The CDR3 is 13 amino acids.

In this sample, this clone turned up once. The chain joins TRBV6-5 to TRBJ1-5; D ambiguous. The germline V gene encodes CDR1 MNHEY and CDR2 SVGAGI. This CDR3 region has 14 residues. V was pared by 2 bases and J by 2 bases, with 7 bases between. The CDR3 protein is CASSYRGGNQPQHF. DNA for the CDR3: TGTGCCAGCAGTTACCGGGGTGGCAATCAGCCCCAGCATTTT.

This chain links TRBV7-2 with TRBJ2-1; 8 bases map to TRBD2. Per the germline V gene, CDR1 is SGHTA and CDR2 is FQGNSA. The CDR3 has 15 amino acids. With V trimmed by 6 bases and J by 9 bases, 13 bases remained unmatched. CDR3: CASRNPGLGISEQFF. Written as DNA, the CDR3 is TGTGCCAGCAGGAATCCGGGACTAGGGATTAGTGAGCAGTTCTTC.

V and J are TRBV29-1 and TRBJ1-2; D possibly corresponds to TRBD1 (6 bases). The CDR3 has 12 amino acids. CDR1 is SQVTM and CDR2 is ANQGSEA in the germline V gene. V lost 6 bases and J 6 bases, leaving 14 bases between the germline ends. The CDR3 DNA follows: TGCAGCGTCGGTGACAGGTCAAATGGCTACACCTTC. It codes for CSVGDRSNGYTF.

The chain couples TRBV27 to TRBJ1-5; TRBD1 matches 10 bases. Trimming at V came to 3 bases and at J to 3 bases, leaving 14 bases not matched to a gene. Germline loops: CDR1 MNHEY, CDR2 SMNVEV (reference sequence). This CDR3 contains 19 residues. The CDR3 DNA sequence: TGTGCCAGCAGTTTTAGTGTGACAGGGGGCCGTTCTTTCAATCAGCCCCAGCATTTT. Amino acid sequence: CASSFSVTGGRSFNQPQHF.

The chain has TRBV5-4 and TRBJ1-6; tentative D call: TRBD1 (6 bases). The CDR3 sequence is 15 residues long. Trimming shortened V by 4 bases and J by 7 bases, and 15 bases separated the two germline ends. Germline V CDR1 and CDR2: SGHNT, YYREEE (reference sequence). CDR3 DNA sequence: TGTGCCAGCAGCCGAGCAACAGGGTTCAATTCACCCCTCCACTTT. Protein product: CASSRATGFNSPLHF.

This clone was observed once. The genes are TRBV5-1 and TRBJ1-2; D not resolved. CDR1 is SGHRS, CDR2 YFSETQ, per germline. CDR3 size: 14 residues. Trimming took 0 bases from V and 5 from J, leaving 11 bases between them. The CDR3 loop reads CASSLGGAFYGYTF. DNA for the CDR3: TGCGCCAGCAGCTTGGGAGGTGCCTTTTATGGCTACACCTTC.

The rearrangement joins TRBV7-9 to TRBJ1-2; D is perhaps TRBD1 (5 bases). Germline V gives CDR1 SEHNR, CDR2 FQNEAQ (reference sequence). Trimming stripped 3 bases from V and 5 bases from J, with 7 bases between. CDR3 length: 12 residues. CDR3 in amino acids: CASSFQGYGYTF. DNA of the CDR3: TGTGCCAGCAGCTTCCAGGGATATGGCTACACCTTC.

This chain links TRBV7-3 with TRBJ2-2; 12 nucleotides line up with TRBD1. In germline, CDR1 is SGHTA, CDR2 FQGTGA. The CDR3 covers 14 residues. Losses at the gene ends were 3 bases for V and 9 bases for J; bases not matched to a gene: 2. CDR3 coding DNA: TGTGCCAGCAGCTTTGGGACAGGGGGCCGGGAGCTGTTTTTT. Protein sequence: CASSFGTGGRELFF. Supplemented by reference TRBV7-3 and TRBJ2-2, the full variable domain reads GAGVSQTPSNKVTEKGKYVELRCDPISGHTALYWYRQSLGQGPEFLIYFQGTGAADDSGLPNDRFFAVRPEGSVSTLKIQRTERGDSAVYLCASSFGTGGRELFFGEGSRLTVL.

This clone has just one count. The V call is TRBV6-6, the J call TRBJ1-2, with TRBD1 identical over 8 bases. The length of the CDR3 is 16 residues. Losses at the gene ends were 0 bases for V and 6 bases for J; bases not matched to a gene: 9. CDR1 is MNHNY, CDR2 SVGAGI, per germline (reference sequence). CDR3 amino acids: CASSYSIRDRRNGYTF. The CDR3 DNA follows: TGTGCCAGCAGTTACTCTATCCGGGACAGGAGGAATGGCTACACCTTC.

The CDR3 DNA reads TGTGCCAGCAGTGAACCTATTTCAGGGTCCTATGGCTACACCTTC. Translation gives CASSEPISGSYGYTF. The chain employs TRBV6-1 and TRBJ1-2, with D possibly matching TRBD1 (5 bases). The CDR3 contains 15 residues. Between the trimmed V and J ends, which lost 2 bases and 4 bases, there was a span of 14 bases. The germline V gene has CDR1 MNHNS and CDR2 SASEGT.

This clone was seen more than once but under ten times. CDR3 in DNA: TGCGCCAGCAGCTTTATAGCGGGGGTGTTCGACGAGCAGTACTTC. It is translated as CASSFIAGVFDEQYF. The chain joins TRBV5-1 to TRBJ2-7; 9 bases map to TRBD2. CDR1 and CDR2 from the germline V gene are SGHRS and YFSETQ. This CDR3 has 15 amino acids. The junction had 8 bases not matched to a gene; V was cut back by 2 bases and J by 5 bases.

The sample holds a few counts of this clone. V and J are TRBV12-3 or TRBV12-4 and TRBJ2-7; a weak D match, TRBD1 (6 bases). This CDR3 is 13 amino acids long. With 3 bases removed from V and 6 bases from J, the gap between germline ends came to 12 bases. The CDR3 sequence: CASSFHRESEQYF. The CDR3 DNA sequence: TGTGCCAGCAGTTTCCACAGGGAAAGCGAGCAGTACTTC.

V usage is TRBV18 and J usage is TRBJ1-1, with D possibly matching TRBD1 (5 bases). The CDR3 contains 15 residues. CDR1 is KGHSH, CDR2 LQKENI, per germline. Trimming removed 5 bases from V and 6 bases from J, with 19 bases in between. The CDR3 nucleotides read TGTGCCAGCTCATCCACAGGAAGCGGGGCGTCTGAAGCTTTCTTT. Protein: CASSSTGSGASEAFF.

The chain joins TRBV19 to TRBJ2-6; 7 bases are shared with TRBD2. V trimming: 1 base; J trimming: 0 bases; junction bases outside the gene matches: 3. Germline loops: CDR1 LNHDA, CDR2 SQIVND (reference sequence). This CDR3 is 17 amino acids long. As DNA, the CDR3 is TGTGCCAGTAGTATAGGGAGCGGGATCTCTGGGGCCAACGTCCTGACTTTC. Translation gives CASSIGSGISGANVLTF. Complete variable domain (other parts from reference TRBV19 and TRBJ2-6): DGGITQSPKYLFRKEGQNVTLSCEQNLNHDAMYWYRQDPGQGLRLIYYSQIVNDFQKGDIAEGYSVSREKKESFPLTVTSAQKNPTAFYLCASSIGSGISGANVLTFGAGSRLTVL.

There are a few counts of this clone. DNA for the CDR3: TGTGCCAGCAGCTCTTTCCAGGGAGGATCCTACAATGAGCAGTTCTTC. Translation gives CASSSFQGGSYNEQFF. This chain connects TRBV5-6 to TRBJ2-1; tentatively, D is TRBD2 (6 bases). Trimming shortened V by 3 bases and J by 1 base, and 14 bases separated the two germline ends. The CDR3 consists of 16 residues. CDR1 is SGHDT and CDR2 is YYEEEE in the germline V gene.

The J gene is TRBJ1-1, the V gene TRBV5-4; 9 bases align to TRBD1. This CDR3 contains 14 residues. The germline V gene has CDR1 SGHNT and CDR2 YYREEE (reference sequence). The J segment lost 5 bases and the V segment lost 4 bases, leaving 6 bases of the junction unmatched. CDR3 in DNA: TGTGCCAGCAGCCCGGGACAGGGTTGGACTGAAGCTTTCTTT. Protein product: CASSPGQGWTEAFF.

A single count supports this clone. The V call is TRBV5-1, the J call TRBJ1-1; no firm D call. Germline assignment: CDR1 SGHRS and CDR2 YFSETQ. This CDR3 has 15 amino acids. Trimming took off 2 bases at V and 4 bases at J, with 15 bases between the two ends. The CDR3 region is CASSFSGKLGTEAFF. In DNA form, the CDR3 reads TGCGCCAGCAGCTTTTCCGGGAAACTGGGCACTGAAGCTTTCTTT.

This clone was picked up a small number of times. CDR3 protein: CASSLAFDSGKPQHF. The CDR3 coding sequence is TGTGCCAGCAGCTTAGCGTTTGACAGTGGGAAGCCCCAGCATTTT. The chain is built from TRBV7-2 and TRBJ1-5; TRBD1 is a possible D gene (5 bases). Germline loops: CDR1 SGHTA, CDR2 FQGNSA. Trimming stripped 0 bases from V and 8 bases from J, with 14 bases between. This CDR3 comprises 15 residues.

In this sample, this clone turned up once. In nucleotides, the CDR3 is TGTGCCAGCAGCGGGACAGGGGGTGATGGCTACACCTTC. Translating gives CASSGTGGDGYTF. J is TRBJ1-2 and V is TRBV9, with 10 bases fitting TRBD1. The CDR3 covers 13 residues. J lost 6 bases, V lost 3 bases, and 2 bases had no gene match. Germline V lookup: CDR1 SGDLS, CDR2 YYNGEE.

The V call is TRBV19, the J call TRBJ1-1; TRBD1 matches 9 bases. The J segment lost 4 bases and the V segment lost 5 bases, leaving 11 bases of the junction unmatched. Germline V gene lookup returns CDR1 LNHDA and CDR2 SQIVND (reference sequence). This CDR3 comprises 16 residues. The chain's CDR3 is CASSFRTGVAVTEAFF. The CDR3 DNA reads TGTGCCAGTAGTTTCCGGACAGGGGTGGCAGTCACTGAAGCTTTCTTT.

The chain recombines TRBV7-2 with TRBJ2-1; 13 positions agree with TRBD2. The trim removed 1 base at V and 7 bases at J, leaving 7 bases unmatched. CDR1 SGHTA and CDR2 FQGNSA come from the germline V gene. The CDR3 runs 17 residues. CDR3 bases: TGTGCCAGCAGCTTAGAATGGACTAGCGGGGGAGGGAATGAGCAGTTCTTC. Translating gives CASSLEWTSGGGNEQFF.

The chain links TRBV7-2 to TRBJ1-6, with 8 bases aligning to TRBD1. CDR1 is SGHTA and CDR2 is FQGNSA in the germline V gene. Germline trimming cut 4 bases from V and 8 bases from J; bases unmatched to any gene: 7. The CDR3 covers 15 residues. The CDR3 spells CASSSSTGDYSPLHF. Written as DNA, the CDR3 is TGTGCCAGCAGCTCCTCGACAGGGGATTATTCACCCCTCCACTTT.

The chain links TRBV19 to TRBJ1-5; D call uncertain. The CDR3 has 15 amino acids. The ends were cut back, 8 bases at V and 2 bases at J, with 16 bases in the middle. Germline lookup yields CDR1 LNHDA and CDR2 SQIVND (reference sequence). This CDR3 reads CASGVYPGGNQPQHF. CDR3 DNA sequence: TGTGCCAGTGGTGTTTACCCCGGGGGCAATCAGCCCCAGCATTTT.

The chain joins TRBV5-1 to TRBJ2-7; TRBD2 matches at 9 bases. The CDR3 extends over 21 amino acids. Trimming took 0 bases from V and 5 from J; bases not matched to a gene: 24. The V gene's germline CDR1 is SGHRS and CDR2 YFSETQ. CDR3 sequence reads: CASSLGPSGKAGGARSNEQYF. CDR3 bases: TGCGCCAGCAGCTTGGGACCCTCTGGCAAGGCGGGGGGGGCCCGCAGTAACGAGCAGTACTTC.

The genes are TRBV29-1 and TRBJ2-3; 9 nucleotides match TRBD1. V lost 6 bases and J lost 1; bases outside the gene matches: 14. The CDR3 loop spans 17 amino acids. The V gene's germline CDR1 is SQVTM and CDR2 ANQGSEA. CDR3: CSVPGGSGQGGTDTQYF. The CDR3 DNA is TGCAGCGTCCCCGGCGGGTCGGGACAGGGTGGCACAGATACGCAGTATTTT.

This chain links TRBV3-1 (or the pseudogene TRBV3-2) with TRBJ1-3, with D perhaps matching TRBD1 (6 bases). CDR1 is LGHDT and CDR2 is YNNKEL in the germline V gene (reference sequence). The CDR3 runs to 15 residues. V was pared by 1 base and J by 2 bases, with 9 bases between. The CDR3 spells CASSQGGLPGNTIYF. DNA of the CDR3: TGTGCCAGCAGCCAAGGGGGGCTCCCTGGAAACACCATATATTTT.

The chain employs TRBV30 and TRBJ1-4, with D hard to call. Germline CDR1 GTSNPN, CDR2 SVGIG (reference sequence). The V gene lost 4 bases and the J gene lost 4 bases, with 13 bases spanning the gap. The length of the CDR3 is 14 residues. The CDR3 DNA is TGTGCCTGGACGGCGGGAGGCTTTAATGAAAAACTGTTTTTT. Residues: CAWTAGGFNEKLFF.

This clone appeared once. The chain has TRBV5-5 and TRBJ1-6; D perhaps matches TRBD1 (5 bases). Germline V gene data show CDR1 as SGHKS and CDR2 as YYEKEE (reference sequence). The V end was cut by 1 base, the J end by 9 bases, with 11 bases between. The CDR3 length is 14 residues. The CDR3 region is CASSLSGLGSPLHF. Here the CDR3 DNA reads TGTGCCAGCAGCTTGTCAGGGCTGGGTTCACCCCTCCACTTT.

The genes are TRBV13 and TRBJ1-4; no clear D. In germline, CDR1 is PRHDT, CDR2 FYEKMQ (reference sequence). The CDR3 is made up of 14 amino acids. V shed 5 bases and J shed 8 bases, with 15 bases lying between them. DNA of the CDR3: TGTGCCAGCAGCCCCGCCGGCCGGAGGGAAAAACTGTTTTTT. Amino acid sequence: CASSPAGRREKLFF.